This T cell receptor (beta chain) came from a study of cytomegalovirus exposure and HLA in healthy donors. Amplification used 60 Vbeta primers and 13 Jbeta primers. Profiling relied on immunoSEQ multiplex PCR, and the TCRdb table lists in-frame clones only, not all of them. Altogether around 180,000 clones are present, approximately 71% being singletons, with the ten largest covering 1.5%. CDR1 LGHNA and CDR2 YNFKEQ come from the germline V gene. There are 18 residues in the CDR3. V was cut by 4 bases and J by 3 bases, with 24 bases left in between. This clone was seen a few times. V gene TRBV4-2 combines with J gene TRBJ2-5, with D possibly matching TRBD2 (5 bases). This TCR was sampled from a girl under 18 in good health and CMV-seronegative. The source material was PBMCs. The CDR3 coding sequence is TGTGCCAGCAGCCCCGATTTGCCTGCCTGGGGAGTGAAAGAGACCCAGTACTTC. Its translation: CASSPDLPAWGVKETQYF.